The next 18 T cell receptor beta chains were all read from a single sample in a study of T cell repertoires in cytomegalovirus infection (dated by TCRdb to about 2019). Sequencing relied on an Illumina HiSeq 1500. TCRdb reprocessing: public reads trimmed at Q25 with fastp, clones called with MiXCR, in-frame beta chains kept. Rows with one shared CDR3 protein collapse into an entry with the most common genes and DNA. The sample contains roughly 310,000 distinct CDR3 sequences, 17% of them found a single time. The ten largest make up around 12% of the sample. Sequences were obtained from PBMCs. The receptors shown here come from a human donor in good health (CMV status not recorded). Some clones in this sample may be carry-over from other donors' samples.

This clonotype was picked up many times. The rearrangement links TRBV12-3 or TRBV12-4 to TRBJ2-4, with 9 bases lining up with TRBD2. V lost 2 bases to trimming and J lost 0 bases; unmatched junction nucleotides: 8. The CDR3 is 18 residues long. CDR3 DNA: TGTGCCAGCAGTTTAATGGCTAGCGGGGCTTTAGCCAAAAACATTCAGTACTTC. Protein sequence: CASSLMASGALAKNIQYF.

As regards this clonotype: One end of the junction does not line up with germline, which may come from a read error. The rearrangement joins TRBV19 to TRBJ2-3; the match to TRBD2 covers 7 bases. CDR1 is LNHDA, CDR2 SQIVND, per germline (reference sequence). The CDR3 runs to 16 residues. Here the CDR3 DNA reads TGTGCCAGTATGGGGTCGACTAGCTTTCGCGCAGATACGCTGTATTTT. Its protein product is CASMGSTSFRADTLYF.

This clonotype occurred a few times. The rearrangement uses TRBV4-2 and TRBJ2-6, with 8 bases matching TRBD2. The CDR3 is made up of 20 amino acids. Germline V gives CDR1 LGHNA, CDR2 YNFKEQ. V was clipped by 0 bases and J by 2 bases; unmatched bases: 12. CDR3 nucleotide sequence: TGTGCCAGCAGCCAAGATGGATTCGGCGGGGGGACTACTGGGGCCAACGTCCTGACTTTC. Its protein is CASSQDGFGGGTTGANVLTF.

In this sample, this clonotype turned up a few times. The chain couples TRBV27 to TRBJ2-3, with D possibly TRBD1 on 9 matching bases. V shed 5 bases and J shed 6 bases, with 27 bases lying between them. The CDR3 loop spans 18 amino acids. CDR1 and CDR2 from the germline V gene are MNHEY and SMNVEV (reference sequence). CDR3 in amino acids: CASSPTGGVAGTWDTQYF. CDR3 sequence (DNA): TGTGCCAGCAGTCCGACAGGGGGGGTAGCGGGGACGTGGGATACGCAGTATTTT.

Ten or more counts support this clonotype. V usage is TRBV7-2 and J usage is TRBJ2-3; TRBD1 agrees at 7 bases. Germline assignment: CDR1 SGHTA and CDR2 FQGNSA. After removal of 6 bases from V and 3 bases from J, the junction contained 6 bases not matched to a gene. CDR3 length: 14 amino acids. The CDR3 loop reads CASRQGGGTDTQYF. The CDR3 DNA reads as TGTGCCAGCAGACAAGGGGGCGGAACAGATACGCAGTATTTT.

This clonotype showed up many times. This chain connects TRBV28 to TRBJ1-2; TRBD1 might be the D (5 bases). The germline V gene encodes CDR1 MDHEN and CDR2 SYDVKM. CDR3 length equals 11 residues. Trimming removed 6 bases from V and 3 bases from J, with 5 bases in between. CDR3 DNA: TGTGCCAGCAGACAGGACTATGGCTACACCTTC. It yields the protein CASRQDYGYTF.

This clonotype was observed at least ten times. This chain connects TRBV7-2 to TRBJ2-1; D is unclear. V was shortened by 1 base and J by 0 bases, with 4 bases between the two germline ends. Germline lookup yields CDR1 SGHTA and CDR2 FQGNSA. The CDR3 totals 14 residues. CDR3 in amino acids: CASSLDSSYNEQFF. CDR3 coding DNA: TGTGCCAGCAGCTTAGATAGCTCCTACAATGAGCAGTTCTTC.

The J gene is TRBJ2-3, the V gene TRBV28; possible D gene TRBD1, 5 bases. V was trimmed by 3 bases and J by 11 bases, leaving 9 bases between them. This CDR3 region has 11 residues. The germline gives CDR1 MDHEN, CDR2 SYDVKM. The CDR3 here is CASSFRQRQYF. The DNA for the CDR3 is TGTGCCAGCAGTTTCCGACAGAGGCAGTATTTT.

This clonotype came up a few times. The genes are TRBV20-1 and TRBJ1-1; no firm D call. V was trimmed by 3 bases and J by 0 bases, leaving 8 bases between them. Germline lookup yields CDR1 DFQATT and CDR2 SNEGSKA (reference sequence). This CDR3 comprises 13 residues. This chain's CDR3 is CSARLHLNTEAFF. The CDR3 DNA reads TGCAGTGCTAGGTTACACCTGAACACTGAAGCTTTCTTT.

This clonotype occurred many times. The CDR3 sequence is CASSSQGTGELFF. The CDR3 region has the DNA TGTGCCAGCAGTTCGCAGGGGACCGGGGAGCTGTTTTTT. The chain uses TRBV6-5 and TRBJ2-2, with D possibly TRBD1 on 6 matching bases. The V gene's germline CDR1 is MNHEY and CDR2 SVGAGI. V lost 4 bases, J lost 5 bases, and 8 bases lay in between. CDR3 length: 13 amino acids.

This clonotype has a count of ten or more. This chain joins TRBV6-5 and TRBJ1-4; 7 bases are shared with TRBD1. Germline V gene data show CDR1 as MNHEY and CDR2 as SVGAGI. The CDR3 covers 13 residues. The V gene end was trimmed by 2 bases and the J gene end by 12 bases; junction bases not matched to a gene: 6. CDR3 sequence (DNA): TGTGCCAGCAGTTACACGGGAGACAGGGAACTGTTTTTT. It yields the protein CASSYTGDRELFF.

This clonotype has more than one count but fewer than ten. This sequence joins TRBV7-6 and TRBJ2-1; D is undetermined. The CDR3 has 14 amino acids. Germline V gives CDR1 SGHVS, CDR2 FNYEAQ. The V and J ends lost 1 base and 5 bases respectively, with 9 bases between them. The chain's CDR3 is CASSLEALNNEQFF. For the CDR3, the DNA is TGTGCCAGCAGCTTAGAGGCACTGAACAATGAGCAGTTCTTC.

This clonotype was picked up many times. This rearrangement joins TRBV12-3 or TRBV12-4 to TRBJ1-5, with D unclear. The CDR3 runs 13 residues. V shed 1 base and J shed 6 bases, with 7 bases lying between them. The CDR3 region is CASSLGESQPQHF. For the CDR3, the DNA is TGTGCCAGCAGTTTAGGGGAAAGTCAGCCCCAGCATTTT.

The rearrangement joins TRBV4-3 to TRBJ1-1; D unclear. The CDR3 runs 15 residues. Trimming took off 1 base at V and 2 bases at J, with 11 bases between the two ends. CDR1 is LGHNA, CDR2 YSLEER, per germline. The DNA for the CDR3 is TGCGCCAGCAGCCAAGCGGCACTCACCAACACTGAAGCTTTCTTT. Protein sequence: CASSQAALTNTEAFF.

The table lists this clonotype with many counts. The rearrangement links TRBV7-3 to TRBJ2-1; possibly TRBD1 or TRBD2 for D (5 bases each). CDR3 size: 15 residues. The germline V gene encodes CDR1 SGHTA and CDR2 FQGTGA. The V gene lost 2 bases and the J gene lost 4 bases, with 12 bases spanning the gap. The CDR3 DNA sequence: TGTGCCAGCAGCTTAGTAAAGGGACGATACAATGAGCAGTTCTTC. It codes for CASSLVKGRYNEQFF.

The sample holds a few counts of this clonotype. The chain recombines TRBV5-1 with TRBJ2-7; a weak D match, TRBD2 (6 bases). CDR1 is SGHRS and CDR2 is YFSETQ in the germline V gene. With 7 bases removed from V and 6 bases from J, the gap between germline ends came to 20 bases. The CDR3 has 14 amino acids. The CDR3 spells CASSNSGEVGEQYF. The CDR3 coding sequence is TGCGCCAGCTCCAACTCCGGGGAGGTGGGCGAGCAGTACTTC.

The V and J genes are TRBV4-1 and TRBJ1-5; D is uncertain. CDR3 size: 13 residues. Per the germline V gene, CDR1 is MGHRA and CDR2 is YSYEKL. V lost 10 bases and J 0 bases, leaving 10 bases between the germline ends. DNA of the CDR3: TGCGCCACCTCACCCAATAGCAATCAGCCCCAGCATTTT. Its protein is CATSPNSNQPQHF.

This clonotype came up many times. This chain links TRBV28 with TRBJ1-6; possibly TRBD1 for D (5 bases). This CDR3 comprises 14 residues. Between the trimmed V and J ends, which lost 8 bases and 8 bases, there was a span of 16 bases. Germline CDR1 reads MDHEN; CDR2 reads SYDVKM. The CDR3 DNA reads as TGTGCCAGCTCACCAGGGCAGGGCTATTCACCCCTCCACTTT. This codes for CASSPGQGYSPLHF.